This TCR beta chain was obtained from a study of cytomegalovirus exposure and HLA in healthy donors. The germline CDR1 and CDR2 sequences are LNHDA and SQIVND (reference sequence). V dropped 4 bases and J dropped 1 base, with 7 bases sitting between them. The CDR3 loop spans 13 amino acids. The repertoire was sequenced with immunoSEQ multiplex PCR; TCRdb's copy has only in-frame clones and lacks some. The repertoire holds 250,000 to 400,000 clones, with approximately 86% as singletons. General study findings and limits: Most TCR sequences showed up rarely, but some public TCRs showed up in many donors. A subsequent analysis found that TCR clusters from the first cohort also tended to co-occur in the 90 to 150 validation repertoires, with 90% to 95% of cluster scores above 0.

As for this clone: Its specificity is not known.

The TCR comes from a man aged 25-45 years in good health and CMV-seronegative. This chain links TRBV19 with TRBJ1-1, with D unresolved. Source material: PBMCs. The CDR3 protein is CASSRTKNTEAFF. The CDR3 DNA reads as TGTGCCAGTAGTAGAACAAAGAACACTGAAGCTTTCTTT.